One sample yielded the 24 T cell receptor beta chains listed below, sequenced in a study of blood T cell repertoires in COVID-19. Sequencing was performed with immunoSEQ multiplex PCR; in TCRdb, only in-frame clones are kept and a portion is missing. The sample shows about 330,000 clones, 88% of them seen only once. Sequencing used peripheral blood. The source of these receptors is a woman in her forties or fifties with active or convalescent COVID-19.

This clone has a single count. The chain carries TRBV19 and TRBJ2-2, with D possibly being TRBD2 (5 bases). The V and J ends lost 3 bases and 4 bases respectively, with 12 bases between them. This CDR3 region has 15 residues. The germline gives CDR1 LNHDA, CDR2 SQIVND (reference sequence). CDR3 bases: TGTGCCAGTAGTATTTCAGGACTCCCCACCGGGGAGCTGTTTTTT. Its translation: CASSISGLPTGELFF.

This sequence joins TRBV5-4 and TRBJ2-5, with 8 bases lining up with TRBD2. Per germline, CDR1 SGHNT and CDR2 YYREEE (reference sequence). V shed 4 bases, J shed 2 bases, and the junction held 7 bases outside the gene matches. The CDR3 is 15 amino acids. In DNA form, the CDR3 reads TGTGCCAGCAGCCTGAGGTCTAGCGGGCAAGAGACCCAGTACTTC. Translating it yields CASSLRSSGQETQYF. The entire variable domain, with the rest obtained from reference TRBV5-4 and TRBJ2-5, is as follows: ETGVTQSPTHLIKTRGQQVTLRCSSQSGHNTVSWYQQALGQGPQFIFQYYREEENGRGNFPPRFSGLQFPNYSSELNVNALELDDSALYLCASSLRSSGQETQYFGPGTRLLVL.

This chain joins TRBV21-1 and TRBJ1-1; TRBD1 is the table's D call, not checked against the DNA. TRBV21-1 is tagged as a pseudogene. This CDR3 region has 15 residues. CDR3 loop: CASSRWTGRNTEAFF. CDR3 bases: TGTGCCAGCAGCAGGTGGACAGGGCGGAACACTGAAGCTTTCTTT.

The chain employs TRBV5-1 and TRBJ1-4; no firm D call. Germline CDR1 is SGHRS and CDR2 is YFSETQ. V lost 5 bases to trimming and J lost 5 bases, with 10 bases between them. The CDR3 length is 13 residues. For the CDR3, the DNA is TGCGCCAGCAGTCGGGAACCGAATGAAAAACTGTTTTTT. Protein product: CASSREPNEKLFF.

The chain employs TRBV5-1 and TRBJ2-5; 7 bases are shared with TRBD2. V trimming: 1 base; J trimming: 2 bases; junction bases outside the gene matches: 8. This CDR3 has 16 amino acids. Germline CDR1 SGHRS, CDR2 YFSETQ. The CDR3 nucleotides are TGCGCCAGCAGCTTGCTTCCGGGAGGTTCACAAGAGACCCAGTACTTC. This encodes CASSLLPGGSQETQYF.

The V gene is TRBV14, the J gene TRBJ2-3; D is unresolved. Germline assignment: CDR1 SGHDN and CDR2 FVKESK. V lost 1 base and J 0 bases, leaving 14 bases between the germline ends. This CDR3 comprises 17 residues. CDR3 sequence: CASSQGSRQLSTDTQYF. The CDR3 nucleotides read TGTGCCAGCAGCCAAGGGTCGAGGCAGCTAAGCACAGATACGCAGTATTTT.

CDR3 in DNA: TGTGCCAGCAGTAAAGGACAACATACGCAGTATTTT. Its translation is CASSKGQHTQYF. V and J are TRBV27 and TRBJ2-3, with a tentative D call TRBD1 (5 bases). The V end was cut by 5 bases, the J end by 7 bases, with 10 bases between. This CDR3 has 12 residues. Looked up from germline, CDR1 is MNHEY and CDR2 is SMNVEV (reference sequence).

The chain is built from TRBV6-4 and TRBJ2-3, with 9 bases aligning to TRBD1. The CDR3 length is 13 residues. Germline trimming cut 6 bases from V and 5 bases from J; bases unmatched to any gene: 3. The germline gives CDR1 MRHNA, CDR2 SNTAGT. CDR3 residues: CASRRTGEDTQYF. CDR3 DNA sequence: TGTGCCAGCAGAAGGACAGGGGAAGATACGCAGTATTTT.

The rearrangement uses TRBV5-4 and TRBJ2-4; 9 bases match TRBD2. J lost 5 bases, V lost 0 bases, and 12 bases had no gene match. There are 18 residues in the CDR3. Germline V gene sequence: CDR1 SGHNT, CDR2 YYREEE (reference sequence). In DNA, the CDR3 is TGTGCCAGCAGCTTGGGACCCCCGGCTAGCGGGGTGGAAAACATTCAGTACTTC. This gives the protein CASSLGPPASGVENIQYF. The complete variable domain, with remaining parts taken from reference TRBV5-4 and TRBJ2-4, reads ETGVTQSPTHLIKTRGQQVTLRCSSQSGHNTVSWYQQALGQGPQFIFQYYREEENGRGNFPPRFSGLQFPNYSSELNVNALELDDSALYLCASSLGPPASGVENIQYFGAGTRLSVL.

This rearrangement joins TRBV15 to TRBJ1-4, with D perhaps TRBD1 (6 bases). V gave up 6 bases and J gave up 8 bases, with 16 bases separating them. The V gene's germline CDR1 is LNHNV and CDR2 YYDKDF (reference sequence). This CDR3 contains 14 residues. CDR3 amino acids: CATSTGGAPEKLFF. In DNA, the CDR3 is TGTGCCACCAGTACGGGGGGGGCGCCGGAAAAACTGTTTTTT.

This sequence joins TRBV12-3 or TRBV12-4 and TRBJ2-1; TRBD2 is a possible D gene (5 bases). Trimming took 8 bases from V and 9 from J, leaving 17 bases between them. The CDR3 is 13 residues long. CDR3 in DNA: TGTGCCAGCCATCTTCTTGAGGGAGCTGAGCAGTTCTTC. Its protein is CASHLLEGAEQFF.

The chain uses TRBV11-2 and TRBJ1-3; no firm D call. The CDR3 has 16 residues. V was pared by 1 base and J by 0 bases, with 10 bases between. Germline CDR1 SGHAT, CDR2 FQNNGV. CDR3 in amino acids: CASSLVAFVSGNTIYF. The CDR3 coding sequence is TGTGCCAGCAGCTTAGTGGCCTTCGTCTCTGGAAACACCATATATTTT.

This clone has just one count. V is TRBV7-2 and J is TRBJ1-1; TRBD1 might be the D (6 bases). There are 14 residues in the CDR3. Germline V CDR1 and CDR2: SGHTA, FQGNSA. Trimming took off 2 bases at V and 1 base at J, with 8 bases between the two ends. CDR3 coding DNA: TGTGCCAGCAGCTTAACAGGGCAGAACACTGAAGCTTTCTTT. It is translated as CASSLTGQNTEAFF.

The CDR3 DNA is TGTGCCAGTATGGAGCAGGGGTGGACAGATACGCAGTATTTT. As protein: CASMEQGWTDTQYF. The V gene is TRBV19, the J gene TRBJ2-3, with a possible D match to TRBD1 (6 bases). CDR1 LNHDA and CDR2 SQIVND come from the germline V gene (reference sequence). With 7 bases removed from V and 3 bases from J, the gap between germline ends came to 14 bases. This CDR3 is 14 amino acids long.

The chain is built from TRBV5-6 and TRBJ1-1; 9 bases fit TRBD1. The CDR3 covers 15 residues. Trimming took 2 bases from V and 5 from J; bases not matched to a gene: 7. Germline V lookup: CDR1 SGHDT, CDR2 YYEEEE. The chain's CDR3 is CASSFRDRVFTEAFF. In DNA form, the CDR3 reads TGTGCCAGCAGCTTCCGGGACAGGGTTTTTACTGAAGCTTTCTTT.

The chain is built from TRBV9 and TRBJ2-1, with D tentatively TRBD2 (6 bases). With 0 bases removed from V and 4 bases from J, the gap between germline ends came to 8 bases. The germline CDR1 and CDR2 sequences are SGDLS and YYNGEE. The CDR3 is 14 residues long. CDR3 in amino acids: CASSVGDFYNEQFF. CDR3 nucleotide sequence: TGTGCCAGCAGCGTAGGGGACTTTTACAATGAGCAGTTCTTC.

The chain employs TRBV19 and TRBJ1-1; 8 positions match TRBD1. V was pared by 7 bases and J by 8 bases, with 6 bases of the junction left unmatched. This CDR3 has 12 amino acids. Looked up from germline, CDR1 is LNHDA and CDR2 is SQIVND (reference sequence). The CDR3 spells CASIGQGAEAFF. CDR3 nucleotide sequence: TGTGCCAGTATTGGACAGGGAGCAGAAGCTTTCTTT.

The chain recombines TRBV6-6 with TRBJ1-1; 7 bases map to TRBD1. With V trimmed by 4 bases and J by 3 bases, 8 bases remained unmatched. The CDR3 runs 15 residues. Germline V lookup: CDR1 MNHNY, CDR2 SVGAGI (reference sequence). The CDR3 is CASSLQGQWDTEAFF. The CDR3 nucleotides are TGTGCCAGCAGTTTACAGGGGCAGTGGGACACTGAAGCTTTCTTT.

This sequence joins TRBV5-1 and TRBJ1-4; D call uncertain. Trimming cost V 1 base and J 3 bases, with 13 bases left between them. This CDR3 is 16 amino acids long. CDR1 and CDR2 (germline): SGHRS, YFSETQ. Written as DNA, the CDR3 is TGCGCCAGCAGCTTGAGGGCCGGAGGTTCTAATGAAAAACTGTTTTTT. Protein sequence: CASSLRAGGSNEKLFF. The full variable domain, in which reference TRBV5-1 and TRBJ1-4 provide the parts outside the CDR3, is KAGVTQTPRYLIKTRGQQVTLSCSPISGHRSVSWYQQTPGQGLQFLFEYFSETQRNKGNFPGRFSGRQFSNSRSEMNVSTLELGDSALYLCASSLRAGGSNEKLFFGSGTQLSVL.

The V call is TRBV15, the J call TRBJ2-5; possibly TRBD1 for D (6 bases). The CDR3 sequence is 15 residues long. Germline V gene sequence: CDR1 LNHNV, CDR2 YYDKDF (reference sequence). The V gene lost 1 base and the J gene lost 0 bases, with 9 bases spanning the gap. CDR3 nucleotide sequence: TGTGCCACCAGCAGAGGGGCAGGGGACCAAGAGACCCAGTACTTC. Translation gives CATSRGAGDQETQYF.

The chain joins TRBV5-1 to TRBJ1-4; the match to TRBD1 covers 10 bases. The CDR3 totals 16 residues. Trimming cost V 3 bases and J 2 bases; bases outside gene matches: 4. CDR1 and CDR2 (germline): SGHRS, YFSETQ. The CDR3 loop is CASSWGTGATNEKLFF. CDR3 coding DNA: TGCGCCAGCAGCTGGGGGACAGGGGCTACTAATGAAAAACTGTTTTTT.

The rearrangement uses TRBV28 and TRBJ1-1, with D maybe TRBD1 (5 bases). V lost 3 bases to trimming and J lost 10 bases, with 12 bases between them. CDR3 length: 12 amino acids. The V gene's germline CDR1 is MDHEN and CDR2 SYDVKM. CDR3 in amino acids: CASSLGGSGAFF. The CDR3 DNA sequence: TGTGCCAGCAGTTTGGGGGGGAGCGGAGCTTTCTTT.

V and J are TRBV28 and TRBJ2-7; 8 nucleotides agree with TRBD2. Per germline, CDR1 MDHEN and CDR2 SYDVKM. Trimming cost V 3 bases and J 0 bases; bases outside gene matches: 13. The CDR3 runs 18 residues. Here the CDR3 reads CASSFPLGAGEISYEQYF. The CDR3 DNA follows: TGTGCCAGCAGTTTCCCCTTGGGAGCGGGAGAAATCTCCTACGAGCAGTACTTC.

V usage is TRBV6-5 and J usage is TRBJ1-6, with D maybe TRBD1 (5 bases). The V end lost 0 bases, the J end lost 0 bases, and 6 bases lay between the germline ends. CDR3 length equals 16 residues. Germline CDR1 reads MNHEY; CDR2 reads SVGAGI. The CDR3 nucleotides read TGTGCCAGCAGTTACTCGGGGGGCTCCTATAATTCACCCCTCCACTTT. Protein sequence: CASSYSGGSYNSPLHF.